These 17 T cell receptor beta chains came from one sample sequenced in a study of CXCR3-negative and CXCR3-positive naive CD8 T cells. The authors made the TRB cDNA libraries by 5' RACE using UMI labels. TCRdb re-analyzed the 5' RACE reads; it lists each CDR3 protein once, without DNA. The sample holds some 39,000 distinct CDR3 sequences. Sequences were obtained from naive CXCR3- CD8+ T cells from blood. Subset indicated: CD45RO-CCR7+CD27+CD95- naive CD8+ T cells lacking CXCR3 (TNR3-). All receptors derive from a human donor in good health. Some clones in this sample may be carry-over from other donors' samples.

The gene calls are TRBV7-2 and TRBJ2-5. CDR3 length: 13 amino acids. The V gene's germline CDR1 is SGHTA and CDR2 FQGNSA. CDR3 in amino acids: CASSLWNQETQYF.

V is TRBV5-1 and J is TRBJ2-7; the D gene TCRdb calls, TRBD1, cannot be checked with no DNA. The CDR3 contains 15 residues. CDR1 and CDR2 from the germline V gene are SGHRS and YFSETQ. CDR3 in amino acids: CASSLRQGLSYEQYF.

This chain uses TRBV7-2 with TRBJ2-2. This CDR3 spans 14 amino acids. The germline V gene has CDR1 SGHTA and CDR2 FQGNSA. CDR3 protein: CASSLDGTAGELFF.

The chain uses TRBV19 and TRBJ2-1. Germline V gene data show CDR1 as LNHDA and CDR2 as SQIVND (reference sequence). This CDR3 is 15 amino acids long. CDR3: CASSTEFPPYNEQFF.

The V gene is TRBV9, the J gene TRBJ2-3; TCRdb selects TRBD2, and the lack of DNA leaves this call unchecked. The CDR3 consists of 16 residues. The germline V gene has CDR1 SGDLS and CDR2 YYNGEE. The CDR3: CASSAGTSGVQDTQYF. The entire variable domain, with the rest obtained from reference TRBV9 and TRBJ2-3, is as follows: DSGVTQTPKHLITATGQRVTLRCSPRSGDLSVYWYQQSLDQGLQFLIQYYNGEERAKGNILERFSAQQFPDLHSELNLSSLELGDSALYFCASSAGTSGVQDTQYFGPGTRLTVL.

The chain joins TRBV28 to TRBJ2-7; TCRdb's D call of TRBD2 is untestable without DNA. CDR3 length: 14 residues. Germline V gene lookup returns CDR1 MDHEN and CDR2 SYDVKM. CDR3 residues: CASSPAGNSYEQYF.

This clonotype is classed as medium-sized by frequency. The V gene is TRBV7-3, the J gene TRBJ2-3; TCRdb indicates TRBD1, and absent DNA this call remains unverified. Germline loops: CDR1 SGHTA, CDR2 FQGTGA. This CDR3 spans 14 amino acids. This CDR3 reads CASSWMDRADTQYF. The full variable domain, rest sourced from reference TRBV7-3 and TRBJ2-3, is GAGVSQTPSNKVTEKGKYVELRCDPISGHTALYWYRQSLGQGPEFLIYFQGTGAADDSGLPNDRFFAVRPEGSVSTLKIQRTERGDSAVYLCASSWMDRADTQYFGPGTRLTVL.

J is TRBJ2-2 and V is TRBV6-5; without DNA, the TCRdb call of TRBD1 cannot be checked. CDR1 MNHEY and CDR2 SVGAGI come from the germline V gene. This CDR3 region has 16 residues. CDR3 in amino acids: CASSLERGANTGELFF.

The chain is built from TRBV28 and TRBJ2-6. The V gene's germline CDR1 is MDHEN and CDR2 SYDVKM. CDR3 length: 13 amino acids. CDR3 region: CASSTQGANVLTF.

V gene TRBV4-3 combines with J gene TRBJ1-1; the D gene TCRdb calls, TRBD1, cannot be checked with no DNA. The CDR3 consists of 14 residues. Germline values: CDR1 LGHNA, CDR2 YSLEER. Here the CDR3 reads CASSDRGLNTEAFF.

The chain is built from TRBV6-5 and TRBJ2-3; TCRdb's D gene call, TRBD1, goes unchecked for lack of DNA. The germline V gene has CDR1 MNHEY and CDR2 SVGAGI. CDR3 length: 14 residues. The CDR3 protein is CASSYGQGPDTQYF.

This chain's CDR3 is CASSWLAGSYNEQFF. V gene TRBV7-9 combines with J gene TRBJ2-1; absent DNA, TCRdb's TRBD2 call cannot be checked. The CDR3 contains 15 residues. Germline V gene lookup returns CDR1 SEHNR and CDR2 FQNEAQ (reference sequence).

This chain connects TRBV28 to TRBJ2-7; lacking DNA, the TRBD1 call made by TCRdb goes unchecked. The CDR3 contains 15 residues. CDR1 is MDHEN, CDR2 SYDVKM, per germline. The CDR3 here is CASSPPSEGSYEQYF. The full variable domain, its missing parts supplied by reference TRBV28 and TRBJ2-7, is DVKVTQSSRYLVKRTGEKVFLECVQDMDHENMFWYRQDPGLGLRLIYFSYDVKMKEKGDIPEGYSVSREKKERFSLILESASTNQTSMYLCASSPPSEGSYEQYFGPGTRLTVT.

V gene TRBV7-6 combines with J gene TRBJ2-7. The CDR3 has 12 amino acids. From germline, CDR1 is SGHVS and CDR2 FNYEAQ. CDR3 residues: CASSLDGREQYF.

The chain couples TRBV29-1 to TRBJ2-3; TCRdb's D call, TRBD1, is unchecked because there is no DNA. The CDR3 is made up of 13 amino acids. CDR1 and CDR2 (germline): SQVTM, ANQGSEA. The CDR3 loop is CSVVGTEADTQYF.

The rearrangement uses TRBV7-9 and TRBJ2-7; TCRdb selects TRBD2, and the lack of DNA leaves this call unchecked. CDR1 and CDR2 (germline): SEHNR, FQNEAQ (reference sequence). This CDR3 spans 17 amino acids. CDR3 sequence reads: CASSSTFGDYSSYEQYF. Together with reference TRBV7-9 and TRBJ2-7, the CDR3 gives the full variable domain: DTGVSQNPRHKITKRGQNVTFRCDPISEHNRLYWYRQTLGQGPEFLTYFQNEAQLEKSRLLSDRFSAERPKGSFSTLEIQRTEQGDSAMYLCASSSTFGDYSSYEQYFGPGTRLTVT.

The gene calls are TRBV6-6 and TRBJ1-2; the TCRdb call, TRBD1, lacks DNA for checking. CDR1 MNHNY and CDR2 SVGAGI come from the germline V gene (reference sequence). This CDR3 comprises 12 residues. CDR3 in amino acids: CASWGERDGYTF.